The present T cell receptor (beta chain) was sequenced within a study of tissue T cells after allogeneic stem cell transplantation. General study findings and limits: Within patients, tissue anatomy strongly shaped TCR repertoire composition. Few T cell clones were shared across patients, but motif clusters showed tissue-specific shared signatures.

Produced via immunoSEQ multiplex PCR; TCRdb's table is partial and in-frame only. Among about 20,000 clones listed, 60% to 75% were seen once. The trim removed 0 bases at V and 4 bases at J, leaving 1 base unmatched. The CDR3 has 14 amino acids. From germline, CDR1 is FNHDT and CDR2 SITEND (reference sequence). As concerns this clone: Antigen unknown. Mouse gene names and germline throughout. The read finishes 1 residue shy of the CDR3 end, and the germline J gene is used to complete it.

This sequence was found in a female BALB/c mouse in good health. This strain's MHC haplotype is H2-d. V and J are TRBV19 and TRBJ1-1, with 9 positions matching TRBD1. Sequencing used spleen. The CDR3 loop is CASSIGTGVTEVFF. The sequenced CDR3 bases are TGTGCCAGCAGTATAGGGACAGGGGTCACAGAAGTCTTC.